This T cell receptor beta chain was profiled in a study of brain T cells in children with intractable seizures. CDR1 is MGHRA and CDR2 is YSYEKL in the germline V gene. V was clipped by 1 base and J by 1 base, with 4 bases between them. The CDR3 consists of 13 residues. Indicated time point: blood from clinic visit 5 months post-surgery; TSC patient then seizure free. The sequenced cases were selected for having the highest brain T cell transcript signatures. Patients received at least one anti-epileptic drug before surgery. Clones were sequenced by immunoSEQ multiplex PCR, and TCRdb holds only the in-frame ones, with some missing. In the table there are about 340,000 clones, nearly 95% of which are singletons. Whole-study results and caveats: Pre-surgery blood may have been undersampled, hiding some clones. HCMV serostatus was not known, and viral specificity came from CDR3 similarity only.

A word on this clone: Its antigen is unknown.

The J gene is TRBJ2-5, the V gene TRBV4-1; D remains ambiguous. This TCR was sampled from a boy under two years old with tuberous sclerosis and intractable seizures. This sample comprised peripheral blood, obtained more than 4 months after surgery. CDR3 DNA sequence: TGCGCCAGCAGCCAAGTCGTCCAAGAGACCCAGTACTTC. This sequence encodes CASSQVVQETQYF.